What follows are 11 T cell receptor beta chains derived from one specimen sequenced in a study of blood T cells in healthy people across ages. With a J-beta primer mix and a sample-barcoded 5' primer, a second PCR ran about 6 to 11 cycles. TCRdb reanalysed the 5' RACE reads using MiXCR and keeps one entry per CDR3 protein. The data contain over 750,000 distinct CDR3 sequences, around 25% of them seen just once; the ten biggest clones take up 9.4%. These records were also assigned to another study, of T cells of mothers and their children.

Sequencing input: blood. These receptors were obtained from a boy younger than 18 in good health.

This clonotype appeared a few times. The gene calls are TRBV7-8 and TRBJ2-5, with D unclear. With the DNA end fitting TRBJ2-1 better, the J assignment may be wrong. CDR3 length: 11 amino acids. Per germline, CDR1 SGHVS and CDR2 FQNEAQ. The CDR3 region is CASSPLVEQFF. The CDR3, as DNA: TGTGCCAGCAGCCCATTAGTCGAGCAGTTCTTC.

V usage is TRBV9 and J usage is TRBJ2-7, with D possibly matching TRBD2 (6 bases). Germline values: CDR1 SGDLS, CDR2 YYNGEE. Trimming removed 0 bases from V and 3 bases from J, with 13 bases in between. The CDR3 spans 15 residues. The CDR3 DNA reads as TGTGCCAGCAGCGTAGAGGGGTCGGAGGGCTACGAGCAGTACTTC. Its translation: CASSVEGSEGYEQYF.

The chain combines TRBV7-2 with TRBJ2-5, with 9 bases that match TRBD1. Germline V lookup: CDR1 SGHTA, CDR2 FQGNSA. This CDR3 contains 16 residues. The trim removed 1 base at V and 1 base at J, leaving 4 bases unmatched. Written as DNA, the CDR3 is TGTGCCAGCAGCTTAGGGACAGGGGTTGGCCAAGAGACCCAGTACTTC. It is translated as CASSLGTGVGQETQYF.

This clonotype was found a few times. J is TRBJ1-2 and V is TRBV15; no definite D call. The germline V gene encodes CDR1 LNHNV and CDR2 YYDKDF (reference sequence). This CDR3 is built from 13 residues. V gave up 1 base and J gave up 10 bases, with 13 bases separating them. The CDR3 DNA reads TGTGCCACCAGCAGAGTGATTCAAGACTCCTACACCTTC. Its protein is CATSRVIQDSYTF.

This rearrangement joins TRBV29-1 to TRBJ2-7; D is ambiguous. This CDR3 is built from 12 residues. The ends were cut back, 4 bases at V and 7 bases at J, with 14 bases in the middle. Germline assignment: CDR1 SQVTM and CDR2 ANQGSEA. The CDR3 loop is CSVGDPSWEQYF. CDR3 DNA: TGCAGCGTTGGGGATCCTTCCTGGGAGCAGTACTTC.

There are a few counts of this clonotype. The V gene is TRBV7-9, the J gene TRBJ1-4; D may be TRBD1 (5 bases). The CDR3 covers 15 residues. Germline V lookup: CDR1 SEHNR, CDR2 FQNEAQ (reference sequence). The germline V and J ends were trimmed by 1 base and 6 bases, with 12 bases remaining between them. CDR3 sequence reads: CASSLVGGEYEKLFF. The CDR3 region has the DNA TGTGCCAGCAGCTTAGTTGGAGGGGAATATGAAAAACTGTTTTTT.

The chain recombines TRBV20-1 with TRBJ2-2, with D perhaps matching TRBD1 (6 bases). The CDR3 covers 14 residues. In germline, CDR1 is DFQATT, CDR2 SNEGSKA (reference sequence). The germline V and J ends were trimmed by 6 bases and 0 bases, with 11 bases remaining between them. The CDR3 loop is CSASGVPNTGELFF. The CDR3 nucleotides are TGCAGTGCCTCAGGGGTACCGAACACCGGGGAGCTGTTTTTT.

This clonotype has only a few counts. The chain has TRBV13 and TRBJ2-5; 8 positions match TRBD2. The CDR3 consists of 16 residues. Germline V gene sequence: CDR1 PRHDT, CDR2 FYEKMQ (reference sequence). J gave up 1 base and V 5 bases, and 9 bases lay outside the gene matches. This CDR3 reads CASSGGSGVSQETQYF. The CDR3 DNA sequence: TGTGCCAGCAGCGGTGGTAGCGGGGTCAGCCAAGAGACCCAGTACTTC.

The V call is TRBV5-6, the J call TRBJ1-5; D call uncertain. The V end lost 2 bases, the J end lost 5 bases, and 11 bases lay between the germline ends. The CDR3 has 14 residues. The V gene's germline CDR1 is SGHDT and CDR2 YYEEEE. DNA for the CDR3: TGTGCCAGCAGCTTCGGTCTTGGGGATCAGCCCCAGCATTTT. It translates to CASSFGLGDQPQHF. Combining the CDR3 with reference TRBV5-6 and TRBJ1-5 gives the whole variable domain DAGVTQSPTHLIKTRGQQVTLRCSPKSGHDTVSWYQQALGQGPQFIFQYYEEEERQRGNFPDRFSGHQFPNYSSELNVNALLLGDSALYLCASSFGLGDQPQHFGDGTRLSIL.

This clonotype has only a few counts. The chain links TRBV28 to TRBJ1-5, with D possibly being TRBD1 (6 bases). This CDR3 has 14 residues. Trimming removed 6 bases from V and 5 bases from J, with 14 bases in between. Germline assignment: CDR1 MDHEN and CDR2 SYDVKM. CDR3 coding DNA: TGTGCCAGCAGCCCCCTAAAGGGGGATCAGCCCCAGCATTTT. It translates to CASSPLKGDQPQHF.

The chain recombines TRBV3-1 with TRBJ2-6; TRBD1 aligns across 9 bases. CDR1 LGHDT and CDR2 YNNKEL come from the germline V gene (reference sequence). The CDR3 has 18 residues. J gave up 2 bases and V 2 bases, and 7 bases lay outside the gene matches. The CDR3 here is CASSQLTGGVAGANVLTF. CDR3 nucleotide sequence: TGTGCCAGCAGCCAATTAACAGGGGGCGTCGCTGGGGCCAACGTCCTGACTTTC. The full variable domain, in which reference TRBV3-1 and TRBJ2-6 provide the parts outside the CDR3, is DTAVSQTPKYLVTQMGNDKSIKCEQNLGHDTMYWYKQDSKKFLKIMFSYNNKELIINETVPNRFSPKSPDKAHLNLHINSLELGDSAVYFCASSQLTGGVAGANVLTFGAGSRLTVL.